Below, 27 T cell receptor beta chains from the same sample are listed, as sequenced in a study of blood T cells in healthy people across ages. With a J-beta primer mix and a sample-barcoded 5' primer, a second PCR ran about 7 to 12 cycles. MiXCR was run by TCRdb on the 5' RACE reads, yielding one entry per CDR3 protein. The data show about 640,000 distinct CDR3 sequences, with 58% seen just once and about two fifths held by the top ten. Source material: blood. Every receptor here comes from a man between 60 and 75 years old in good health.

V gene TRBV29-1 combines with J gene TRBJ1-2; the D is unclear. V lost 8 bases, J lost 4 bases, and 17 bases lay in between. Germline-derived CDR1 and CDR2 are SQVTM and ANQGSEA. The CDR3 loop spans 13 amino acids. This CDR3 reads CSTSLGSGYGYTF. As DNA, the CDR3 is TGCAGCACTTCTTTGGGGTCGGGCTATGGCTACACCTTC.

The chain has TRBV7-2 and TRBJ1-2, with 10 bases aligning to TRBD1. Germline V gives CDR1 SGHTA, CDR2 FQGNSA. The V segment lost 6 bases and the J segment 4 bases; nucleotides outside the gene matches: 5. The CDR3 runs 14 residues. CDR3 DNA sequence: TGTGCCAGCAGGCGACAGGGGGCAATCTATGGCTACACCTTC. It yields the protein CASRRQGAIYGYTF.

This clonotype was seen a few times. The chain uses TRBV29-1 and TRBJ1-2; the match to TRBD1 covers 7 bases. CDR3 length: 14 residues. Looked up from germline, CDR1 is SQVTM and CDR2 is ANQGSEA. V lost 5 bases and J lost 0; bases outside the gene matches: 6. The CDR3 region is CSVLRDSSNYGYTF. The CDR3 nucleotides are TGCAGCGTTCTCCGGGACAGCTCTAACTATGGCTACACCTTC.

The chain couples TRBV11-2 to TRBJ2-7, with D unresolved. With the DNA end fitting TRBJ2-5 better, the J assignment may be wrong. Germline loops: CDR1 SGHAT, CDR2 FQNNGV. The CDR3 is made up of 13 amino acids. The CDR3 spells CASSVEPGETQYF. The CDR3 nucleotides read TGTGCCAGCAGCGTTGAACCCGGGGAGACCCAGTACTTC.

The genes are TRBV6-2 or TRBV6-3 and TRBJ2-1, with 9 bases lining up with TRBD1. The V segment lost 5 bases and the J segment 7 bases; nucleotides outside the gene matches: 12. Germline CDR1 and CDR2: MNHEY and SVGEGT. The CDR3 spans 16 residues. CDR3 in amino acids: CASSNHGQGRANEQFF. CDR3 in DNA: TGTGCCAGCAGTAACCATGGACAGGGGAGGGCAAATGAGCAGTTCTTC.

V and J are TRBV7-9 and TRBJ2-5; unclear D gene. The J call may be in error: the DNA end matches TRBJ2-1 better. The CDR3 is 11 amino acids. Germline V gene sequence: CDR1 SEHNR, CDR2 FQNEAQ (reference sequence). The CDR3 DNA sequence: TGTGCCAGCAGCTCTGAAGAGACCCAGTTCTTC. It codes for CASSSEETQFF.

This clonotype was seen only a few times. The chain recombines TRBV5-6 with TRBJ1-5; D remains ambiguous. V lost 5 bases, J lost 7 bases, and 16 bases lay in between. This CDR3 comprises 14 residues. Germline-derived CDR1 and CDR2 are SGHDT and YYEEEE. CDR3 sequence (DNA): TGTGCCAGCAGTTCCCGACACCCTTTCCAGCCCCAGCATTTT. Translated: CASSSRHPFQPQHF.

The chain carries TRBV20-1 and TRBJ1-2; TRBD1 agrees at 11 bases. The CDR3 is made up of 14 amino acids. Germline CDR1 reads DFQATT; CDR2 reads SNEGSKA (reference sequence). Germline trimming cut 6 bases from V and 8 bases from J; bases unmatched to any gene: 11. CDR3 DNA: TGCAGTGCCCCGGGGTGGACAGGGGGCGCGGGCTACACCTTC. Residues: CSAPGWTGGAGYTF.

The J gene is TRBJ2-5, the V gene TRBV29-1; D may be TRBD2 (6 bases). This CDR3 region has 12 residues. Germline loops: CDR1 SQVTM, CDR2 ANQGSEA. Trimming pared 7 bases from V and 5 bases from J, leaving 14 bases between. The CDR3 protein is CSATSEGETQYF. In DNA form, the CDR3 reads TGCAGCGCGACTAGTGAGGGGGAGACCCAGTACTTC.

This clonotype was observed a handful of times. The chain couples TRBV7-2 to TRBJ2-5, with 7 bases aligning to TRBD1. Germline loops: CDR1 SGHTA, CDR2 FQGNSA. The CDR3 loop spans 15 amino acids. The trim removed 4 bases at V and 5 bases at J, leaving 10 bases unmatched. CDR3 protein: CASSYQTGKGETQYF. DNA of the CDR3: TGTGCCAGCAGCTACCAGACAGGGAAGGGGGAGACCCAGTACTTC.

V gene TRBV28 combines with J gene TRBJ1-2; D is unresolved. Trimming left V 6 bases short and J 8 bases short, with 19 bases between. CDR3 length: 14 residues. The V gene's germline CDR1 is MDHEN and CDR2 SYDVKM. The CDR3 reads CASSLGNIGRGYTF. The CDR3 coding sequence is TGTGCCAGCAGCCTAGGAAACATCGGGCGGGGCTACACCTTC.

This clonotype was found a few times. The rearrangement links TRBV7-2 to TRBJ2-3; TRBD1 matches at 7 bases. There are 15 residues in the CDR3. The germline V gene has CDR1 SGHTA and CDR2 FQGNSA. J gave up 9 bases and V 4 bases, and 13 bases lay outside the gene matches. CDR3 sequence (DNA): TGTGCCAGCAGCTCTCAGTGGAACACAGGGGCCACGCAGTATTTT. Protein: CASSSQWNTGATQYF.

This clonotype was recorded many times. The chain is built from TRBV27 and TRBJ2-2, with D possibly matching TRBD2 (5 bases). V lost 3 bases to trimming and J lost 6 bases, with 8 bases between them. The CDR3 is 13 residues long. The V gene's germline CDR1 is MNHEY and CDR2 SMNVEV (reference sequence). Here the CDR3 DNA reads TGTGCCAGCAGTTTGGGTAGCGCCGGGGAGCTGTTTTTT. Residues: CASSLGSAGELFF.

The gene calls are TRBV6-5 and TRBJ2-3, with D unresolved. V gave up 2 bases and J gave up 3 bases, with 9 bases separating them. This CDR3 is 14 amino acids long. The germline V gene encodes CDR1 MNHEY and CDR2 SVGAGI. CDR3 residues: CASSYPGPTDTQYF. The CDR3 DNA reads TGTGCCAGCAGTTACCCAGGACCTACAGATACGCAGTATTTT.

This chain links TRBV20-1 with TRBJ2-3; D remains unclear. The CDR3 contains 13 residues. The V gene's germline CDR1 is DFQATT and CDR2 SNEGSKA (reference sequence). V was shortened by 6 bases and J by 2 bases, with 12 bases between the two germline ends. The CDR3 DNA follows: TGCAGTGCAATTCTAGGGAACACAGATACGCAGTATTTT. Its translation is CSAILGNTDTQYF.

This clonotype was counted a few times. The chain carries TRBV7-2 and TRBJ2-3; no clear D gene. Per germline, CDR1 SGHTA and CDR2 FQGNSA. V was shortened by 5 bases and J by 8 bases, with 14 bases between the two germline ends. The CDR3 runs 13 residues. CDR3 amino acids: CASSLSESVTQYF. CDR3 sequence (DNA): TGTGCCAGCAGCCTATCAGAATCGGTTACGCAGTATTTT.

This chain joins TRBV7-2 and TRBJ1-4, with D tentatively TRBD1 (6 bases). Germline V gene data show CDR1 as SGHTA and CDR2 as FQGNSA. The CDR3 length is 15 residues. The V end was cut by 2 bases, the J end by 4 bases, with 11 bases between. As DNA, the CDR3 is TGTGCCAGCAGCTTAACCGACAGGCTTAATGAAAAACTGTTTTTT. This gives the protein CASSLTDRLNEKLFF. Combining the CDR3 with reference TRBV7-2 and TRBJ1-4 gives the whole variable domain GAGVSQSPSNKVTEKGKDVELRCDPISGHTALYWYRQSLGQGLEFLIYFQGNSAPDKSGLPSDRFSAERTGGSVSTLTIQRTQQEDSAVYLCASSLTDRLNEKLFFGSGTQLSVL.

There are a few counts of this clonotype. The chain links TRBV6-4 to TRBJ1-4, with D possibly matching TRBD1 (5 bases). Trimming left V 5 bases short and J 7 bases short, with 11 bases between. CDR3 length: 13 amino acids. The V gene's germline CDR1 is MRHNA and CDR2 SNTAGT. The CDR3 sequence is CASSPTRGEKLFF. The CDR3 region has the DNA TGTGCCAGCAGTCCGACTAGGGGTGAAAAACTGTTTTTT.

The CDR3 nucleotides read TGCGCCAGCAGCTTGGAATGGCTAGCGGGGCACACAGATACGCAGTATTTT. The encoded protein is CASSLEWLAGHTDTQYF. The V gene is TRBV5-1, the J gene TRBJ2-3; the match to TRBD2 covers 9 bases. The length of the CDR3 is 17 residues. V gave up 0 bases and J gave up 2 bases; unmatched junction bases: 7. Germline V gives CDR1 SGHRS, CDR2 YFSETQ.

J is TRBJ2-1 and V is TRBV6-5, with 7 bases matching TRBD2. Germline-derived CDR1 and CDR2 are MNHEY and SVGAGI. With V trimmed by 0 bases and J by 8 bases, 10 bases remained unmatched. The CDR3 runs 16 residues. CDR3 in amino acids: CASSYSSRGVYDEQFF. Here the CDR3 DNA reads TGTGCCAGCAGTTACTCGAGCCGGGGGGTTTACGATGAGCAGTTCTTC.

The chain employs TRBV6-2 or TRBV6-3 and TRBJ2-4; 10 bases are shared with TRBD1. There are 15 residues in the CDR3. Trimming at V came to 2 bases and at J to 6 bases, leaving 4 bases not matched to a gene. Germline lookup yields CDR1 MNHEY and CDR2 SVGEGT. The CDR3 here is CASSYPGTGVNIQYF. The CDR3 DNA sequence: TGTGCCAGCAGTTACCCCGGGACAGGGGTAAACATTCAGTACTTC.

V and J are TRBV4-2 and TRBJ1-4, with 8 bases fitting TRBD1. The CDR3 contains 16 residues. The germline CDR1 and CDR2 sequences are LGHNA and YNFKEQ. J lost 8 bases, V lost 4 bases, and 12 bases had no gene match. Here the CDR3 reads CASSLPGQGGSEKLFF. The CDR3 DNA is TGTGCCAGCAGCCTCCCCGGACAGGGTGGCTCAGAAAAACTGTTTTTT.

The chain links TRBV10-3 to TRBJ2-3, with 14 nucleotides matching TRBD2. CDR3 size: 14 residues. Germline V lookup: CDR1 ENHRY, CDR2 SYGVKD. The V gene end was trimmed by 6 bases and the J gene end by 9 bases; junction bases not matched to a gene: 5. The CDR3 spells CAISGTSGGDTQYF. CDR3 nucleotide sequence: TGTGCCATCAGCGGGACTAGCGGGGGAGACACGCAGTATTTT.

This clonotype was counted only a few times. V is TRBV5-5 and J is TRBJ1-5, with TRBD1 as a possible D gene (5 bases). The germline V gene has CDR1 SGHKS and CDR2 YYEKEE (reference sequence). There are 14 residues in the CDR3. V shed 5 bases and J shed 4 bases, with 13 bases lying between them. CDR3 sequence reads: CASRMGVQNQPQHF. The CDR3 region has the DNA TGTGCCAGCAGAATGGGGGTTCAGAATCAGCCCCAGCATTTT.

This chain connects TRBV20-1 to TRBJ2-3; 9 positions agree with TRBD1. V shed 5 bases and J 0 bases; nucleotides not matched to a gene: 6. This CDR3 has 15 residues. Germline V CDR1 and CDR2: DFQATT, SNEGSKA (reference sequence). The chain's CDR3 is CSAQTGQGSTDTQYF. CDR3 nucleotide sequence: TGCAGTGCTCAGACGGGACAGGGAAGCACAGATACGCAGTATTTT.

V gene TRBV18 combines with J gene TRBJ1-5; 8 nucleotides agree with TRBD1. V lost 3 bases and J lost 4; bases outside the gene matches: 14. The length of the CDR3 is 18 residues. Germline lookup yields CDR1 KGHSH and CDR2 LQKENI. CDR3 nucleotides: TGTGCCAGCTCACCGACCGGACAGGGAGCCTCTTGGAATCAGCCCCAGCATTTT. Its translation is CASSPTGQGASWNQPQHF.

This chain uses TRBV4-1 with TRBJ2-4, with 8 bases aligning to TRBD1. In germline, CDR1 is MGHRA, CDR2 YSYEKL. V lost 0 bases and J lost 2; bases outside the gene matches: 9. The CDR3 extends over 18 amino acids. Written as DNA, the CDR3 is TGCGCCAGCAGCCAAGATAATCAGGGGGCGCATACCAAAAACATTCAGTACTTC. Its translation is CASSQDNQGAHTKNIQYF.